This TCR beta chain emerged from a study of regulatory T cells in long-lasting Graves disease. Study summary: In persistent Graves' disease, antithyroid drugs had been taken for over 5 years and TSH receptor antibodies stayed positive.

General study points: Compared with new cases, persistent Graves' patients showed reduced TCR diversity. Favoring TRBV28, TRBJ1-2 and TRBJ2-5 was a feature seen in persistent disease.

Sample time point: persistent/refractory GD, antithyroid drugs over 5 years with positive TRAb. The TCR library was prepared using RNA isolated from PBMCs. Building of the TCR beta libraries involved iRepertoire HTBI primers and Arm-PCR of CDR3 regions. Original methodology: Identification across samples found some 60 TRBV and 11 to 15 TRBJ segments. MiXCR, applied by TCRdb to the multiplex PCR reads, yields one record per CDR3 protein. The V and J calls and clone size come from TCRdb's table, not from the authors' own analysis. The data hold fewer than 450,000 distinct CDR3 sequences, with roughly 20% observed a single time. The germline V gene has CDR1 MDHEN and CDR2 SYDVKM. The CDR3 has 17 residues. Trimming left V 6 bases short and J 5 bases short, with 25 bases between. Remarks on this clonotype: Antigen specificity is unknown. With a much larger clone just one base away, this may be a read error.

This sequence originates from a female donor with Graves disease. The source was peripheral blood mononuclear cells (PBMCs), collected when the disease was refractory, from a patient treated with antithyroid drugs. The J gene is TRBJ1-2, the V gene TRBV28, with D possibly matching TRBD1 (5 bases). This CDR3 is CASSTRTVPGADYGYTF. In DNA, the CDR3 is TGTGCCAGCAGCACCCGGACGGTTCCCGGGGCTGATTATGGCTACACCTTC.